The next 23 T cell receptor beta chains were all read from a single sample in a study of early stage breast cancer tumors. Sequenced by immunoSEQ multiplex PCR; TCRdb stores in-frame clones only, minus some. The data show 11,000 to 15,000 clones, with about 81% seen just once and around 4.6% held by the top ten. Specimen: normal breast tissue next to the tumor. Source of these receptors: a person aged 30-39 years with breast cancer.

The V gene is TRBV4-1, the J gene TRBJ1-2; D is possibly TRBD1 (6 bases). From germline, CDR1 is MGHRA and CDR2 YSYEKL. The CDR3 is 20 amino acids. The V and J ends lost 1 base and 3 bases respectively, with 27 bases between them. As DNA, the CDR3 is TGCGCCAGCAGCCAAGCCACTCGACGCACACAGGGAGCGTTTCACTATGGCTACACCTTC. It is translated as CASSQATRRTQGAFHYGYTF.

V usage is TRBV6-6 and J usage is TRBJ1-2, with no clear D. This CDR3 is built from 15 residues. Trimming removed 0 bases from V and 6 bases from J, with 14 bases in between. Germline assignment: CDR1 MNHNY and CDR2 SVGAGI (reference sequence). CDR3 DNA: TGTGCCAGCAGTTACTCTTGGCAGGCTACGGATGGCTACACCTTC. Protein: CASSYSWQATDGYTF.

The chain links TRBV4-2 to TRBJ1-3; D may be TRBD1 (5 bases). The CDR3 consists of 16 residues. CDR1 and CDR2 from the germline V gene are LGHNA and YNFKEQ. The ends were cut back, 0 bases at V and 4 bases at J, with 13 bases in the middle. DNA of the CDR3: TGTGCCAGCAGCCAAGATCTCATGGGGGGGGGAAACACCATATATTTT. Its translation is CASSQDLMGGGNTIYF.

This chain links TRBV19 with TRBJ1-5; TRBD1 matches at 7 bases. Losses at the gene ends were 5 bases for V and 4 bases for J; bases not matched to a gene: 11. This CDR3 is 16 amino acids long. Looked up from germline, CDR1 is LNHDA and CDR2 is SQIVND (reference sequence). CDR3 loop: CASSYLQGLENQPQHF. Written as DNA, the CDR3 is TGTGCCAGTAGTTACCTACAGGGGTTGGAAAATCAGCCCCAGCATTTT.

The chain recombines TRBV5-6 with TRBJ2-7; D not resolved. This CDR3 comprises 18 residues. V was clipped by 0 bases and J by 0 bases, with 19 bases between them. Germline assignment: CDR1 SGHDT and CDR2 YYEEEE. CDR3 nucleotides: TGTGCCAGCAGCTTGGAACGGCGGCTCCCCCTAAGCTCCTACGAGCAGTACTTC. Protein product: CASSLERRLPLSSYEQYF.

The rearrangement joins TRBV27 to TRBJ2-7, with 11 bases that match TRBD2. CDR1 and CDR2 from the germline V gene are MNHEY and SMNVEV (reference sequence). CDR3 length: 14 residues. With 5 bases clipped from V and 5 bases from J, the junction kept 5 bases outside the gene matches. The CDR3 region has the DNA TGTGCCAGCAGTCCTAGCGGGAGGCCCCACGAGCAGTACTTC. Translating it yields CASSPSGRPHEQYF.

V and J are TRBV2 and TRBJ2-1, with TRBD2 matching over 9 bases. V lost 6 bases to trimming and J lost 7 bases; unmatched junction nucleotides: 4. Germline values: CDR1 SNHLY, CDR2 FYNNEI. The CDR3 has 13 amino acids. CDR3 DNA sequence: TGTGCCAGCAGCGGACTAGCGCAGAATGAGCAGTTCTTC. Translation gives CASSGLAQNEQFF.

The CDR3 nucleotides read TGTGCCAGCAGCTTAGGGGGATTTAGCACTGAAGCTTTCTTT. Its protein is CASSLGGFSTEAFF. The chain is built from TRBV7-9 and TRBJ1-1; the D is unclear. The CDR3 spans 14 residues. The germline V and J ends were trimmed by 1 base and 4 bases, with 10 bases remaining between them. Germline CDR1 reads SEHNR; CDR2 reads FQNEAQ (reference sequence).

The V call is TRBV15, the J call TRBJ1-1, with a possible D match to TRBD1 (6 bases). CDR1 LNHNV and CDR2 YYDKDF come from the germline V gene (reference sequence). This CDR3 is built from 17 residues. V lost 3 bases and J lost 2, with 19 bases in between. CDR3 in amino acids: CATSSPPRWGGNTEAFF. The CDR3 nucleotides read TGTGCCACCAGCAGTCCTCCGCGTTGGGGGGGCAACACTGAAGCTTTCTTT.

The chain carries TRBV19 and TRBJ1-3; possibly TRBD1 for D (5 bases). CDR1 and CDR2 (germline): LNHDA, SQIVND (reference sequence). The V and J ends lost 3 bases and 3 bases respectively, with 12 bases between them. The CDR3 runs to 15 residues. This chain's CDR3 is CASSMSGGLGNTIYF. For the CDR3, the DNA is TGTGCCAGTAGTATGTCCGGGGGTCTTGGAAACACCATATATTTT.

Regarding this clone: The junction differs from germline at one of its ends, possibly a read error. The V gene is TRBV10-1, the J gene TRBJ2-1, with D tentatively TRBD1 (6 bases). The CDR3 totals 13 residues. Germline V gene lookup returns CDR1 WNHNN and CDR2 SYGVQD (reference sequence). The CDR3 region is CANSESGQPEQFF. CDR3 nucleotides: TGCGCCAACAGTGAGTCAGGACAGCCTGAGCAGTTCTTC.

The table lists this clone with a few counts. The genes are TRBV6-5 and TRBJ2-2; D gene unclear. The CDR3 spans 13 residues. Trimming stripped 0 bases from V and 2 bases from J, with 1 base between. Germline V gene data show CDR1 as MNHEY and CDR2 as SVGAGI. The CDR3 loop is CASSYSNTGELFF. The DNA of the CDR3 is TGTGCCAGCAGTTACTCAAACACCGGGGAGCTGTTTTTT.

The chain links TRBV6-1 to TRBJ2-1; D is possibly TRBD1 (7 bases). The germline V gene has CDR1 MNHNS and CDR2 SASEGT. The CDR3 loop spans 20 amino acids. V lost 2 bases to trimming and J lost 3 bases, with 26 bases between them. Here the CDR3 reads CASSERGPLQGPPSYNEQFF. The CDR3 bases are TGTGCCAGCAGTGAACGGGGGCCTTTACAGGGGCCGCCTAGCTACAATGAGCAGTTCTTC.

This chain links TRBV5-4 with TRBJ1-1; D call uncertain. CDR3 length: 13 amino acids. Deletions cut 2 bases from V and 1 base from J, with 6 bases between. The germline gives CDR1 SGHNT, CDR2 YYREEE (reference sequence). CDR3 sequence (DNA): TGTGCCAGCAGCTTTAAAGGGAACACTGAAGCTTTCTTT. This encodes CASSFKGNTEAFF.

V is TRBV7-9 and J is TRBJ2-1; D possibly matches TRBD1 or TRBD2 (6 bases each). This CDR3 spans 16 amino acids. From germline, CDR1 is SEHNR and CDR2 FQNEAQ (reference sequence). Trimming pared 2 bases from V and 4 bases from J, leaving 15 bases between. The CDR3 DNA sequence: TGTGCCAGCAGCTTACCAGGTGGGGGGCATTACAATGAGCAGTTCTTC. It yields the protein CASSLPGGGHYNEQFF.

The chain is built from TRBV6-4 and TRBJ2-3; possible D gene TRBD2, 5 bases. Trimming removed 4 bases from V and 0 bases from J, with 8 bases in between. CDR1 is MRHNA, CDR2 SNTAGT, per germline. CDR3 size: 14 residues. DNA of the CDR3: TGTGCCAGCAGTGCTAGCAGAAGCACAGATACGCAGTATTTT. Residues: CASSASRSTDTQYF.

This clone showed up just a few times. The V call is TRBV7-9, the J call TRBJ1-2, with TRBD1 matching over 9 bases. Per the germline V gene, CDR1 is SEHNR and CDR2 is FQNEAQ (reference sequence). After removal of 0 bases from V and 8 bases from J, the junction contained 4 bases not matched to a gene. The CDR3 totals 14 residues. The DNA for the CDR3 is TGTGCCAGCAGCTTAGCGGGACAGGGATGGGGCTACACCTTC. This encodes CASSLAGQGWGYTF.

Details on this clone: The junction differs from germline at one of its ends, possibly a read error. The V gene is TRBV4-1, the J gene TRBJ2-1; 8 bases match TRBD2. The length of the CDR3 is 13 residues. Germline V CDR1 and CDR2: MGHRA, YSYEKL. DNA of the CDR3: TGCGCCAGCAGCCAACCAGAACTAGCGGAACCCCTCTTC. This codes for CASSQPELAEPLF.

V gene TRBV30 combines with J gene TRBJ1-6; 7 bases agree with TRBD1. The junction had 4 bases not matched to a gene; V was cut back by 2 bases and J by 0 bases. This CDR3 is 16 amino acids long. Germline CDR1 and CDR2: GTSNPN and SVGIG (reference sequence). The CDR3 DNA reads as TGTGCCTGGAGTCTAGGGGGCAGCTCCTATAATTCACCCCTCCACTTT. Its protein is CAWSLGGSSYNSPLHF. The variable domain in full, completed from reference TRBV30 and TRBJ1-6, reads SQTIHQWPATLVQPVGSPLSLECTVEGTSNPNLYWYRQAAGRGLQLLFYSVGIGQISSEVPQNLSASRPQDRQFILSSKKLLLSDSGFYLCAWSLGGSSYNSPLHFGNGTRLTVT.

The rearrangement uses TRBV10-3 and TRBJ2-1, with TRBD1 matching 9 bases. The CDR3 loop spans 16 amino acids. V lost 11 bases and J lost 8; bases outside the gene matches: 19. Per germline, CDR1 ENHRY and CDR2 SYGVKD. This CDR3 is CAVQPTGTGRVDEQFF. CDR3 coding DNA: TGTGCCGTTCAGCCCACTGGGACAGGGAGGGTTGATGAGCAGTTCTTC.

The chain uses TRBV14 and TRBJ2-7; TRBD1 might be the D (6 bases). V shed 0 bases and J shed 0 bases, with 15 bases lying between them. Germline CDR1 is SGHDN and CDR2 is FVKESK. The CDR3 covers 17 residues. CDR3 in DNA: TGTGCCAGCAGCCAAGATCCAACCAGGGGATTCTCCTACGAGCAGTACTTC. It translates to CASSQDPTRGFSYEQYF.

J is TRBJ2-5 and V is TRBV5-6; 7 positions match TRBD1. CDR3 length: 16 residues. Germline V gives CDR1 SGHDT, CDR2 YYEEEE. V shed 4 bases, J shed 0 bases, and the junction held 9 bases outside the gene matches. CDR3 residues: CASSHGTETYQETQYF. CDR3 coding DNA: TGTGCCAGCAGCCATGGGACAGAGACTTACCAAGAGACCCAGTACTTC.

The chain uses TRBV10-1 and TRBJ2-7; no firm D call. This CDR3 comprises 12 residues. CDR1 is WNHNN, CDR2 SYGVQD, per germline (reference sequence). V dropped 0 bases and J dropped 1 base, with 1 base sitting between them. DNA for the CDR3: TGCGCCAGCAGTGAGTCTTCCTACGAGCAGTACTTC. Translating it yields CASSESSYEQYF.